The rows below give T cell receptor beta chains drawn from one sample of a study of cytomegalovirus exposure and HLA in healthy donors. TCRdb's copy holds only in-frame clones and misses some; the assay was immunoSEQ multiplex PCR. This sample has 100,000 to 150,000 clones, with roughly 74% found just once. The sequenced sample consisted of PBMCs. The source of these receptors is a woman in her fifties or sixties in good health and CMV-seropositive. CDR3s include the opening cysteine and the closing phenylalanine or tryptophan. The D gene is left open where the match is weak. For some rows the clone size is stated as once, few or many, or as a class when expanded; others skip it.

>-|TRBJ1-3|-|TRBV4-3
CASSQGGGFRSGNTIYF
TGCGCCAGCAGCCAAGGGGGAGGGTTCCGCTCTGGAAACACCATATATTTT
>-|TRBJ2-2|TRBD1|TRBV29-1
CSARPPTGIGELFF
TGCAGCGCCCGACCACCGACAGGGATCGGGGAGCTGTTTTTT
>-|TRBJ1-3|-|TRBV7-9
CSSSLDLYTIYF
TGTTCCAGCAGCTTAGATCTATACACCATATATTTT
>-|TRBJ2-1|-|TRBV6-5
CASSELYNEQFF
TGTGCCAGCAGTGAACTATACAATGAGCAGTTCTTC
>-|TRBJ1-4|TRBD1|TRBV19
CASSVTGTGGEKLFF
TGTGCCAGTAGTGTGACCGGGACAGGGGGTGAAAAACTGTTTTTT
>-|TRBJ2-7|TRBD2|TRBV7-9
CASSPGTSGDPGYF
TGTGCCAGCAGCCCAGGGACTAGCGGGGACCCGGGGTACTTC
>-|TRBJ1-5|TRBD1|TRBV6-1
CASSERTGGFGYQPQHF
TGTGCCAGCAGTGAAAGGACAGGGGGCTTTGGGTATCAGCCCCAGCATTTT
>once|TRBJ1-2|TRBD1|TRBV10-3
CAISGRQGAAYGYTF
TGTGCCATCAGTGGACGACAGGGGGCGGCCTATGGCTACACCTTC
>-|TRBJ2-5|TRBD2|TRBV5-1
CASSLGLGRGEETQYF
TGCGCCAGCAGCTTGGGGCTAGGACGGGGGGAAGAGACCCAGTACTTC
>once|TRBJ2-3|-|TRBV20-1
CSASHRDTQYF
TGCAGTGCTAGTCACCGGGATACGCAGTATTTT
>once|TRBJ1-5|-|TRBV7-8
CASSLDSSNQPQHF
TGTGCCAGCAGCTTAGACAGTAGCAATCAGCCCCAGCATTTT
>-|TRBJ1-2|TRBD1|TRBV27
CASSSPRGAGYTF
TGTGCCAGCAGTTCCCCCAGGGGGGCCGGCTACACCTTC
>once|TRBJ1-2|-|TRBV11-2
CASSPISNGQRYGYTF
TGTGCCAGCAGCCCCATCTCCAATGGGCAACGCTATGGCTACACCTTC
>-|TRBJ2-1|TRBD2|TRBV5-8
CASRGTSDFNEQFF
TGTGCCAGCAGAGGGACTAGTGACTTTAATGAGCAGTTCTTC
>-|TRBJ1-2|TRBD1|TRBV2
CASSGTGAYGYTF
TGTGCCAGCAGTGGGACAGGGGCTTATGGCTACACCTTC